This entry describes one TCR beta chain. Authors' processing steps: Amplification with reference gene primers provided the estimates of nucleated cell counts. Here immunoSEQ multiplex PCR was the method, and the copy in TCRdb shows in-frame clones only, minus some. That table supplies the V and J calls and clone size; D and trimming were determined from the DNA. The sample records more than 150,000 clones, about 90% being singletons. V shed 1 base and J shed 5 bases, with 12 bases lying between them. The germline CDR1 and CDR2 sequences are SGHKS and YYEKEE (reference sequence). This CDR3 spans 14 amino acids. The record originates from a study of blood T cell repertoires in COVID-19. Across the whole study: Samples taken during acute and convalescent COVID-19 were collected in the United States, Italy and Spain.

The receptor was isolated from an older man with active or convalescent COVID-19. The sample comprised peripheral blood. The genes are TRBV5-5 and TRBJ1-1, with D possibly TRBD1 on 5 matching bases. CDR3 region: CASSLMGGETEAFF. In DNA form, the CDR3 reads TGTGCCAGCAGCTTGATGGGGGGTGAAACTGAAGCTTTCTTT.